Here is one T cell receptor beta chain with its context. The antigen remains undetermined. The record originates from a study of T cell responses to AZD1222 COVID-19 vaccine. Study-wide results and limits: Mostly white British, mostly female donors; authors suggested clonal diversity may be underestimated. The study found Spike-specific TCR breadth and depth rose after two AZD1222 doses. Epitopes outside B.1.351 and B.1.1.7 mutated regions reportedly drew nearly half of spike TCRs.

The V end was cut by 1 base, the J end by 4 bases, with 14 bases between. Germline CDR1 reads LGHNA; CDR2 reads YSLEER. The CDR3 spans 16 residues. The table came from immunoSEQ multiplex PCR; TCRdb's copy has only in-frame clones and leaves some out. There are roughly 120,000 clones in the sample; roughly 88% occur only once, and under 4.5% lies in the top ten. The specimen was peripheral blood, collected on day 0 of MenACWY control vaccination. The chain carries TRBV4-3 and TRBJ2-1, with D unclear. The receptor comes from an adult in good health. The CDR3: CASSQVVTERYNEQFF. The DNA for the CDR3 is TGCGCCAGCAGCCAAGTGGTCACGGAGCGATACAATGAGCAGTTCTTC.